This note documents a single TCR beta chain sequence. What it binds is not known. CDR3 size: 14 residues. Germline assignment: CDR1 SGHTA and CDR2 FQGNSA. V was pared by 1 base and J by 7 bases, with 7 bases of the junction left unmatched. This sample was taken from a study of T cell responses to AZD1222 COVID-19 vaccine. Study findings and constraints: Clonal diversity was possibly underestimated; the donors were predominantly white British and more often female. Within unmutated variant regions lay the reported targets of nearly half of spike-specific TCRs.

Profiling relied on immunoSEQ multiplex PCR, and the TCRdb table lists in-frame clones only, not all of them. This table has about 140,000 clones, 90% to 95% appearing once. This sequence joins TRBV7-2 and TRBJ2-7; 7 positions agree with TRBD1. The specimen comprised peripheral blood, sampled 28 days after the second AZD1222 dose. This receptor was taken from an adult who received the AZD1222 COVID-19 vaccine. This chain's CDR3 is CASSLGPGQSEQYF. CDR3 in DNA: TGTGCCAGCAGCTTAGGGCCGGGACAGTCGGAGCAGTACTTC. Full variable domain (outside the CDR3, taken from reference TRBV7-2 and TRBJ2-7): GAGVSQSPSNKVTEKGKDVELRCDPISGHTALYWYRQSLGQGLEFLIYFQGNSAPDKSGLPSDRFSAERTGGSVSTLTIQRTQQEDSAVYLCASSLGPGQSEQYFGPGTRLTVT.